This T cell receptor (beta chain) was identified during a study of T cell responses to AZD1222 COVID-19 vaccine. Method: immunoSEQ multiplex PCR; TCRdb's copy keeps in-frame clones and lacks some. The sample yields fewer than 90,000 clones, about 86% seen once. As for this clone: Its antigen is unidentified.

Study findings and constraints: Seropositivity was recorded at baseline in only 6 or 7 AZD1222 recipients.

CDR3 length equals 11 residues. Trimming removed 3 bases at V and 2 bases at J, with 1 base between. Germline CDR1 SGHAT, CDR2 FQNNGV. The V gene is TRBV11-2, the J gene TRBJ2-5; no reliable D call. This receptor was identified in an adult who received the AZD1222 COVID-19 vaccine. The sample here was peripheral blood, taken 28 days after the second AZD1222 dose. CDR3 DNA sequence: TGTGCCAGCAGCTTTCAAGAGACCCAGTACTTC. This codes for CASSFQETQYF.